The 12 T cell receptor beta chains given below trace back to one sample, sequenced in a study of OX40 agonist ivuxolimab in advanced cancers. Using immunoSEQ multiplex PCR, the repertoire was profiled, and TCRdb retains in-frame clones only, with some absent. The profile shows roughly 82,000 clones, roughly 83% of them singletons. Sample: CD4+ or CD8+ T cells sorted from blood, taken in a trial of the OX40 agonist ivuxolimab. Receptors originate from an adult with an advanced solid tumor such as melanoma, head and neck, liver or kidney cancer.

The chain joins TRBV2 to TRBJ1-1; 8 positions match TRBD1. This CDR3 spans 14 amino acids. The V and J ends lost 3 bases and 5 bases, in that order; junction bases with no gene match: 5. Germline-derived CDR1 and CDR2 are SNHLY and FYNNEI. The CDR3 coding sequence is TGTGCCAGCAGTGATGGACAGGGAGCTACTGAAGCTTTCTTT. Its translation: CASSDGQGATEAFF. Together with reference TRBV2 and TRBJ1-1, the CDR3 gives the full variable domain: EPEVTQTPSHQVTQMGQEVILRCVPISNHLYFYWYRQILGQKVEFLVSFYNNEISEKSEIFDDQFSVERPDGSNFTLKIRSTKLEDSAMYFCASSDGQGATEAFFGQGTRLTVV.

V and J are TRBV2 and TRBJ2-1; D might be TRBD2 (6 bases). CDR1 SNHLY and CDR2 FYNNEI come from the germline V gene. Trimming pared 7 bases from V and 8 bases from J, leaving 9 bases between. The CDR3 sequence is 11 residues long. CDR3 loop: CASMREDEQFF. The CDR3 DNA sequence: TGTGCCAGCATGAGGGAGGATGAGCAGTTCTTC. The variable domain in full, completed from reference TRBV2 and TRBJ2-1, reads EPEVTQTPSHQVTQMGQEVILRCVPISNHLYFYWYRQILGQKVEFLVSFYNNEISEKSEIFDDQFSVERPDGSNFTLKIRSTKLEDSAMYFCASMREDEQFFGPGTRLTVL.

The chain carries TRBV11-3 and TRBJ2-1; unclear D gene. Germline CDR1 is SGHNT and CDR2 is YENEEA. This CDR3 spans 11 amino acids. The V and J ends lost 5 bases and 7 bases respectively, with 6 bases between them. This CDR3 reads CASSNGNEQFF. As DNA, the CDR3 is TGTGCCAGCAGCAACGGAAATGAGCAGTTCTTC.

The rearrangement uses TRBV4-3 and TRBJ2-7, with 8 bases matching TRBD1. V shed 0 bases and J 9 bases; nucleotides not matched to a gene: 7. Germline V CDR1 and CDR2: LGHNA, YSLEER. The CDR3 runs 14 residues. Here the CDR3 DNA reads TGCGCCAGCAGCCAAGAAGGGACAGGCCAGCGGCAGTACTTC. Protein: CASSQEGTGQRQYF.

CDR3 sequence reads: CASSLLGGQDIQYF. CDR3 DNA: TGTGCCAGCAGCTTATTGGGGGGCCAAGACATTCAGTACTTC. The chain combines TRBV7-2 with TRBJ2-4; perhaps D is TRBD1 or TRBD2 (6 bases each). CDR1 is SGHTA, CDR2 FQGNSA, per germline. CDR3 size: 14 residues. Trimming cost V 2 bases and J 8 bases, with 13 bases left between them.

This chain's CDR3 is CASRLRQGAGTEAFF. CDR3 nucleotides: TGTGCCAGCAGATTGAGACAGGGTGCTGGCACTGAAGCTTTCTTT. This chain links TRBV7-2 with TRBJ1-1; 7 bases map to TRBD1. Germline lookup yields CDR1 SGHTA and CDR2 FQGNSA. With V trimmed by 6 bases and J by 4 bases, 11 bases remained unmatched. The CDR3 consists of 15 residues.

V is TRBV20-1 and J is TRBJ2-3; D remains unclear. Germline assignment: CDR1 DFQATT and CDR2 SNEGSKA (reference sequence). Trimming shortened V by 6 bases and J by 4 bases, and 8 bases separated the two germline ends. The CDR3 extends over 11 amino acids. CDR3 DNA: TGCAGTGCCGAGTCTGCAGATACGCAGTATTTT. This sequence encodes CSAESADTQYF.

This rearrangement joins TRBV11-2 to TRBJ1-2; no clear D gene. V gave up 3 bases and J gave up 6 bases, with 17 bases separating them. This CDR3 region has 15 residues. Germline V lookup: CDR1 SGHAT, CDR2 FQNNGV. Here the CDR3 DNA reads TGTGCCAGCAGCTTGAGCCTTACAGCAGCGGATGGCTACACCTTC. Translating gives CASSLSLTAADGYTF.

The rearrangement uses TRBV10-3 and TRBJ1-2; no clear D gene. Per germline, CDR1 ENHRY and CDR2 SYGVKD. CDR3 length: 17 residues. V was trimmed by 6 bases and J by 0 bases, leaving 20 bases between them. As DNA, the CDR3 is TGTGCCATCAGCGATAGCACCGGGAGCCCGGCTAACTATGGCTACACCTTC. Its translation is CAISDSTGSPANYGYTF.

The V call is TRBV4-3, the J call TRBJ2-2; D perhaps matches TRBD1 (6 bases). There are 15 residues in the CDR3. V lost 1 base, J lost 3 bases, and 9 bases lay in between. CDR1 is LGHNA, CDR2 YSLEER, per germline. CDR3 residues: CASSQGGGHTGELFF. In nucleotides, the CDR3 is TGCGCCAGCAGCCAAGGTGGGGGCCACACCGGGGAGCTGTTTTTT.

The chain joins TRBV5-6 to TRBJ1-1; TRBD1 matches at 8 bases. The CDR3 covers 16 residues. The V gene end was trimmed by 4 bases and the J gene end by 6 bases; junction bases not matched to a gene: 14. Germline CDR1 reads SGHDT; CDR2 reads YYEEEE. CDR3 loop: CASSMLGQARPSEAFF. The DNA of the CDR3 is TGTGCCAGCAGCATGCTGGGACAGGCGCGTCCTTCTGAAGCTTTCTTT.

The chain combines TRBV30 with TRBJ1-5, with a tentative D call TRBD1 (6 bases). CDR3 length equals 13 residues. Germline V gene lookup returns CDR1 GTSNPN and CDR2 SVGIG (reference sequence). V was trimmed by 5 bases and J by 1 base, leaving 9 bases between them. The CDR3 reads CAWSQGSNQPQHF. In DNA form, the CDR3 reads TGTGCCTGGTCCCAGGGGAGCAATCAGCCCCAGCATTTT.